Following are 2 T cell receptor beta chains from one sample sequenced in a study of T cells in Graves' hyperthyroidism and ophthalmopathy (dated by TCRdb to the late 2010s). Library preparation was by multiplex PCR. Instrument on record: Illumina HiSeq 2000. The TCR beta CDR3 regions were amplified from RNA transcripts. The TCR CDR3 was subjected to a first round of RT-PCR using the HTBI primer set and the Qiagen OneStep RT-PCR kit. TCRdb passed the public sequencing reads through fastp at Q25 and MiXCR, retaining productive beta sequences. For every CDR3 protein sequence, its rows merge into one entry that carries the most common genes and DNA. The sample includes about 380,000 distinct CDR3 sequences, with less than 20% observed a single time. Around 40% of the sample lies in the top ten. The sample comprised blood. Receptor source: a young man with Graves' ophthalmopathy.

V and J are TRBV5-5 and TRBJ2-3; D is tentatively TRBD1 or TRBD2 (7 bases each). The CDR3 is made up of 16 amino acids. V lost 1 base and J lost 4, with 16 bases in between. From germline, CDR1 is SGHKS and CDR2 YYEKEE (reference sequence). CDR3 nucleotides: TGTGCCAGCAGCTTGACGGGGAGGGGGCTTGCAGATACGCAGTATTTT. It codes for CASSLTGRGLADTQYF.

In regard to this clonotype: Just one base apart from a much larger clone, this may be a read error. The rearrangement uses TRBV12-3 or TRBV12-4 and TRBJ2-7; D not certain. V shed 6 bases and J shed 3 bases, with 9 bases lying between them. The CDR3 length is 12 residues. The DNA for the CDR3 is TGTGCCAGCAGCCCCCAGCGCTACGAGCAGTACTTC. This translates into CASSPQRYEQYF.